A selection of T cell receptor beta chains follows, all from one sample in a study of T-cell memory formation after mild COVID-19. Each CDR3 protein is one row after TCRdb ran MiXCR on the 5' RACE reads. The data contain 380,000 or so distinct CDR3 sequences, roughly an eighth of them seen just once; the ten biggest clones take up 22%. Sequencing was done on a sample of PBMCs or a T cell subset sorted from them (not recorded which). The source is a man aged 18 to 29 who had mild COVID-19 (a few samples of this study predate the infection). Cell type and time point are not known. The CDR3 runs from the conserved cysteine through the conserved F or W. D genes are given only for firm matches. Only some rows state a clone size, as once, few, many or a class for expanded clones.

J	V	D	size	CDR3	DNA
TRBJ1-1	TRBV6-5	.	few	CASSYSGGNTEAFF	TGTGCCAGCAGTTACTCGGGCGGAAACACTGAAGCTTTCTTT
TRBJ2-7	TRBV4-1	.	few	CASSQDRSLSSYEQYF	TGCGCCAGCAGCCAAGATCGGAGCCTTAGCTCCTACGAGCAGTACTTC
TRBJ1-2	TRBV5-1	.	.	CASRSEGGLYGYTF	TGCGCCAGCAGGAGTGAAGGAGGACTCTATGGCTACACCTTC
TRBJ2-1	TRBV4-2	.	once	CASRSPSDNEQFF	TGTGCCAGCAGATCGCCTAGCGACAATGAGCAGTTCTTC
TRBJ1-1	TRBV6-2/TRBV6-3	TRBD1	.	CASSYSKWDRGGRNTEAFF	TGTGCCAGCAGTTACTCGAAATGGGACAGGGGAGGGCGGAACACTGAAGCTTTCTTT
TRBJ2-1	TRBV27	.	few	CASSLAAGEVDEQFF	TGTGCCAGCAGTTTGGCCGCCGGAGAGGTGGATGAGCAGTTCTTC
TRBJ2-3	TRBV12-3/TRBV12-4	TRBD2	many	CASSFLRGGVTDTQYF	TGTGCCAGCAGTTTTTTGCGGGGGGGAGTCACAGATACGCAGTATTTT
TRBJ2-7	TRBV4-2	.	few	CASSRLKGGGEQYF	TGTGCCAGCAGCCGCCTAAAGGGGGGCGGCGAGCAGTACTTC
TRBJ1-2	TRBV11-2	.	.	CASSQPGGGSYGYTF	TGTGCCAGCAGCCAGCCTGGCGGGGGCAGCTATGGCTACACCTTC
TRBJ1-6	TRBV4-2	TRBD1	.	CASSLRRQGDSPLHF	TGTGCCAGCAGCCTTCGACGACAGGGAGATTCACCCCTCCACTTT
TRBJ2-3	TRBV12-3/TRBV12-4	.	.	CASSWIGNTDTQYF	TGTGCCAGCAGTTGGATAGGGAATACAGATACGCAGTATTTT
TRBJ2-5	TRBV5-4	.	many	CASSLVEQETQYF	TGTGCCAGCAGCTTGGTGGAACAAGAGACCCAGTACTTC
TRBJ1-1	TRBV7-2	.	.	CASSSLQAVTEAFF	TGTGCCAGCAGCTCACTACAGGCCGTCACTGAAGCTTTCTTT
TRBJ1-1	TRBV18	.	.	CATTDSMNTEAFF	TGTGCCACCACCGACAGCATGAACACTGAAGCTTTCTTT
TRBJ2-1	TRBV29-1	.	.	CSVRREGARFF	TGCAGCGTCCGGAGGGAGGGGGCTCGGTTCTTC
TRBJ1-2	TRBV4-3	.	many	CASSQDNGGFYTF	TGCGCCAGCAGCCAAGATAATGGGGGTTTCTACACCTTC
TRBJ2-2	TRBV6-2/TRBV6-3	TRBD2	.	CASSHSIAGVNTGELFF	TGTGCCAGCAGTCACTCCATAGCGGGAGTTAACACCGGGGAGCTGTTTTTT
TRBJ2-1	TRBV29-1	TRBD1	.	CSVAGQGPSGFF	TGCAGCGTTGCGGGACAGGGGCCTAGCGGCTTCTTC
TRBJ2-1	TRBV6-1	TRBD2	.	CASSILKSGGAYNEQFF	TGTGCCAGCAGTATTCTTAAAAGCGGGGGGGCTTACAATGAGCAGTTCTTC
TRBJ2-1	TRBV7-9	TRBD1	few	CASSRQGGGLNEQFF	TGTGCCAGCAGTCGACAGGGGGGAGGCTTGAATGAGCAGTTCTTC
TRBJ2-5	TRBV6-5	.	many	CASSYERQTPFQYF	TGTGCCAGCAGTTACGAAAGACAGACCCCGTTCCAGTACTTC
TRBJ2-5	TRBV7-2	.	.	CASSPQAVKETQYF	TGTGCCAGCTCCCCCCAGGCCGTAAAAGAGACCCAGTACTTC
TRBJ1-2	TRBV7-2	.	many	CASSFYSGYTF	TGTGCCAGCAGCTTCTACAGTGGCTACACCTTC
TRBJ2-2	TRBV11-2	.	few	CASSFGEREDTGELFF	TGTGCCAGCAGCTTCGGTGAGAGGGAAGACACCGGGGAGCTGTTTTTT
TRBJ1-6	TRBV20-1	.	.	CSAIRGGNSPLHF	TGCAGTGCTATCAGGGGTGGAAATTCACCCCTCCACTTT
TRBJ1-6	TRBV5-1	.	few	CASSLGWRSNSPLHF	TGCGCCAGCAGCTTGGGTTGGCGATCTAATTCACCCCTCCACTTT
TRBJ2-1	TRBV9	TRBD1	few	CASVPGRDSRWEQFF	TGTGCCAGTGTACCCGGCCGGGACAGCAGGTGGGAGCAGTTCTTC
TRBJ2-5	TRBV6-5	.	.	CASSPRNTETQYF	TGTGCCAGCAGTCCGAGGAATACAGAGACCCAGTACTTC
TRBJ2-1	TRBV20-1	.	many	CSAPIYGRGYPSSYNEQFF	TGCAGTGCTCCCATTTATGGCAGGGGCTATCCAAGCTCCTACAATGAGCAGTTCTTC
TRBJ1-5	TRBV7-6	TRBD1	few	CASSPSTGGNQPQHF	TGTGCCAGCAGCCCCTCGACAGGGGGCAATCAGCCCCAGCATTTT
TRBJ1-1	TRBV7-3	.	few	CASSLTTGGPTEAFF	TGTGCCAGCAGCTTAACGACCGGGGGGCCCACTGAAGCTTTCTTT
TRBJ1-1	TRBV6-5	.	.	CASSYGSEMNTEAFF	TGTGCCAGCAGTTACGGGTCAGAAATGAACACTGAAGCTTTCTTT
TRBJ2-2	TRBV5-1	TRBD2	few	CAAGDENTGELFF	TGCGCCGCGGGGGACGAGAACACCGGGGAGCTGTTTTTT
TRBJ1-1	TRBV5-5	.	many	CASSATPGMNTEAFF	TGTGCCAGCAGCGCTACGCCGGGCATGAACACTGAAGCTTTCTTT
TRBJ2-5	TRBV11-2	.	few	CASSLSDWETQYF	TGTGCCAGCAGCTTATCCGACTGGGAGACCCAGTACTTC
TRBJ1-2	TRBV20-1	.	few	CSARTRTGGGYTF	TGCAGTGCTCGAACCCGAACGGGCGGCGGCTACACCTTC
TRBJ2-1	TRBV19	TRBD2	few	CASNAPGLVSNEQFF	TGTGCCAGTAACGCCCCGGGACTAGTCTCCAATGAGCAGTTCTTC
TRBJ2-3	TRBV20-1	.	few	CSARDQVAADTQYF	TGCAGTGCTAGAGATCAGGTAGCCGCAGATACGCAGTATTTT
TRBJ2-3	TRBV5-4	.	many	CASSLDSATDTQYF	TGTGCCAGCAGCCTGGACAGCGCGACAGATACGCAGTATTTT
TRBJ2-7	TRBV2	.	many	CASSENEGREQYF	TGTGCCAGCAGTGAAAACGAGGGCCGGGAGCAGTACTTC
TRBJ2-2	TRBV3-1	.	.	CASSQGAGMAGELFF	TGTGCCAGCAGCCAAGGGGCGGGGATGGCCGGGGAGCTGTTTTTT
TRBJ2-6	TRBV12-3/TRBV12-4	.	many	CASSWASGANVLTF	TGTGCCAGCAGTTGGGCTTCTGGGGCCAACGTCCTGACTTTC
TRBJ1-5	TRBV6-1	.	few	CASSEWGGQPQHF	TGTGCCAGCAGTGAGTGGGGAGGTCAGCCCCAGCATTTT
TRBJ2-7	TRBV2	.	.	CASSRYEQYF	TGTGCCAGCAGTCGCTACGAGCAGTACTTC
TRBJ2-7	TRBV7-8	.	.	CASSLDTGSYEQYF	TGTGCCAGCAGCTTAGACACGGGATCCTACGAGCAGTACTTC
TRBJ2-7	TRBV18	.	.	CASSPVKGLEQYF	TGTGCCAGCTCACCGGTCAAGGGACTCGAGCAGTACTTC
TRBJ1-2	TRBV4-2	.	.	CASSHLQGTPSYGYTF	TGTGCCAGCAGCCACTTACAGGGCACCCCATCCTATGGCTACACCTTC
TRBJ1-6	TRBV12-3/TRBV12-4	.	few	CASSLQGLGLPLHF	TGTGCCAGCAGTTTACAGGGTTTGGGGCTTCCCCTCCACTTT
TRBJ1-1	TRBV7-9	.	many	CASSWLGGTEAFF	TGTGCCAGCAGCTGGTTAGGGGGGACTGAAGCTTTCTTT
TRBJ1-4	TRBV12-3/TRBV12-4	.	few	CASTETINEKLFF	TGTGCCAGCACGGAGACAATCAATGAAAAACTGTTTTTT
TRBJ2-2	TRBV4-1	TRBD1	few	CASSHGQVNTGELFF	TGCGCCAGCAGCCATGGACAGGTGAACACCGGGGAGCTGTTTTTT
TRBJ2-2	TRBV7-9	.	few	CASSLGHLRSGELFF	TGTGCCAGCAGCTTAGGGCACCTGCGATCCGGGGAGCTGTTTTTT
TRBJ2-3	TRBV4-2	.	.	CASSQDGTTDTQYF	TGTGCCAGCAGCCAAGACGGTACCACAGATACGCAGTATTTT
TRBJ1-2	TRBV28	.	.	CASSLGGWYGYTF	TGTGCCAGCAGTTTAGGGGGTTGGTATGGCTACACCTTC
TRBJ2-3	TRBV7-2	TRBD2	.	CASSLIPSGGVDTQYF	TGTGCCAGCAGCTTAATCCCTAGCGGGGGAGTAGATACGCAGTATTTT
TRBJ2-7	TRBV20-1	TRBD1	few	CSARNRMGQVYEQYF	TGCAGTGCTAGAAATCGCATGGGACAGGTCTACGAGCAGTACTTC
TRBJ2-3	TRBV4-3	TRBD2	many	CASSPLAGRPQTQYF	TGCGCCAGCAGCCCGCTAGCGGGCCGCCCCCAAACGCAGTATTTT